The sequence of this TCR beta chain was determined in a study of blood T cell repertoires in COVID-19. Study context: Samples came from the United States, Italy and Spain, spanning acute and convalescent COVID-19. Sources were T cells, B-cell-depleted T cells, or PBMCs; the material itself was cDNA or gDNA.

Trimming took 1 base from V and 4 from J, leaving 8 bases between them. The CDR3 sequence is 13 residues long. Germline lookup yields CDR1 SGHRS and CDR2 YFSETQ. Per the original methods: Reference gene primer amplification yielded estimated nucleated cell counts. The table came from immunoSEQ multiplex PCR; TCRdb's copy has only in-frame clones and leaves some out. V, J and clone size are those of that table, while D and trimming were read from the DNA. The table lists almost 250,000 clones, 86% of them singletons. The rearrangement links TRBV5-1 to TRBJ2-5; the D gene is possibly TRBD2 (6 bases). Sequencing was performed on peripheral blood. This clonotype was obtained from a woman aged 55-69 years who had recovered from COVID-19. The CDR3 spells CASSLFGGETQYF. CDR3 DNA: TGCGCCAGCAGCTTGTTCGGGGGAGAGACCCAGTACTTC.